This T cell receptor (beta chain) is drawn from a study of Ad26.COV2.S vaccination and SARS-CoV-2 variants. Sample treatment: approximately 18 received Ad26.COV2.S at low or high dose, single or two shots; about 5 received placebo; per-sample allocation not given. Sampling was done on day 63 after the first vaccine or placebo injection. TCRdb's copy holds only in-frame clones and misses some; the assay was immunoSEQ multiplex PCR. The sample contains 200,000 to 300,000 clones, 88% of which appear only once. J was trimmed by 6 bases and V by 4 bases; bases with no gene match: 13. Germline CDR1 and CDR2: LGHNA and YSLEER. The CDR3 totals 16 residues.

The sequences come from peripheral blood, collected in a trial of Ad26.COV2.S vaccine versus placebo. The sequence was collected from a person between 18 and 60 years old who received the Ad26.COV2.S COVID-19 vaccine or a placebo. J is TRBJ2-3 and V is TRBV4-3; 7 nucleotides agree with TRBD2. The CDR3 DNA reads TGCGCCAGCAGCCTCCTCGAGCGGGGCGGGACGGATACGCAGTATTTT. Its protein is CASSLLERGGTDTQYF.